This T cell receptor beta chain was identified in a study of control samples from healthy donors and cancer patients. The method was immunoSEQ multiplex PCR; TCRdb's version includes in-frame clones alone and lacks a portion of them. The sample records around 140,000 clones, more than 85% being singletons. This CDR3 has 14 residues. In germline, CDR1 is LGHNA, CDR2 YNFKEQ. V lost 4 bases and J lost 4, with 10 bases in between. Source material: blood. This sequence originates from a man aged 30 to 39 in good health. The rearrangement links TRBV4-2 to TRBJ2-2; no definite D call. The CDR3 region has the DNA TGTGCCAGCAGCCCGAAGGAGTTCACCGGGGAGCTGTTTTTT. Translation: CASSPKEFTGELFF.